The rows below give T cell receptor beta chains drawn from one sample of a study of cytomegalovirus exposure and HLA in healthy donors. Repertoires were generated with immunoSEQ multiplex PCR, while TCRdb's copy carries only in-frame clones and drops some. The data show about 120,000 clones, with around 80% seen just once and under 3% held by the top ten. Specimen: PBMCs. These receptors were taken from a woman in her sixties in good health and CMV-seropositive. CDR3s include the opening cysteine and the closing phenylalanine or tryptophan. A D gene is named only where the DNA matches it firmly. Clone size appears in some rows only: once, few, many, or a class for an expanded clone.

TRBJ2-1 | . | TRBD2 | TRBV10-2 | TGCGCCAGCAGCTTGACTAGCACGAGCTACAATGAGCAGTTCTTC | CASSLTSTSYNEQFF
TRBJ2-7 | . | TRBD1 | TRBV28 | TGTGCCAGCAGTCGGGACAGAGTCTACGAGCAGTACTTC | CASSRDRVYEQYF
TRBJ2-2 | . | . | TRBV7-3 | TGTGCCAGCAGCCCTATACCCACCGGGGAGCTGTTTTTT | CASSPIPTGELFF
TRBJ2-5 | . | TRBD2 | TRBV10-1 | TGCGCCAGCAGTGAGGGACTAGCGGGAGGGCAAGAGACCCAGTACTTC | CASSEGLAGGQETQYF
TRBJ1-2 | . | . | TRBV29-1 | TGCAGCGTTAGGACAGTTGGCTATGGCTACACCTTC | CSVRTVGYGYTF
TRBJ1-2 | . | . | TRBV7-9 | TGTGCCAGCAGCTTATTCCAGGGATATGGCTACACCTTC | CASSLFQGYGYTF
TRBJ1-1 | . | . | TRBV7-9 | TGTTCCAGCAGCTTCGGGAGCTCTGAAGCTTTCTTT | CSSSFGSSEAFF
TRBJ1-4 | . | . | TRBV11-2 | TGTGCCAGCAGCTTACTGACAGGCGTAACTAATGAAAAACTGTTTTTT | CASSLLTGVTNEKLFF
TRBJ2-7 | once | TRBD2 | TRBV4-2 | TGTGCCAGCAGCCCTAGCGGGAGGGCAAACGAGCAGTACTTC | CASSPSGRANEQYF
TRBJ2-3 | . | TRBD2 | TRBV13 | TGTGCCAGCAGCCGGACTAGGGTGGACGGGGACAGCACAGATACGCAGTATTTT | CASSRTRVDGDSTDTQYF
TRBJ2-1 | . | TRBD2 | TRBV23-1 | TGCGCCAGCAGTCAAGCCGTGGTAGCGGGAATGAGCTACAATGAGCAGTTCTTC | CASSQAVVAGMSYNEQFF
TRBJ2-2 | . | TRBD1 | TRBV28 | TGTGCCAGCAGTTTAACGGGTTGGACAGGCGAGAACACCGGGGAGCTGTTTTTT | CASSLTGWTGENTGELFF
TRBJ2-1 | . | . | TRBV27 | TGTGCCAGCAGTTTATTGGGGGGTCGCGAGCAGTTCTTC | CASSLLGGREQFF
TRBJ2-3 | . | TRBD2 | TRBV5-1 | TGCGCCAGCAGCTTCCAGCGGGGGAGCACAGATACGCAGTATTTT | CASSFQRGSTDTQYF
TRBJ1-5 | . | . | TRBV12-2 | TGTGCAAGTCGCTCGCATTGGGCAGTCGTACAGCCCCAGCATTTT | CASRSHWAVVQPQHF
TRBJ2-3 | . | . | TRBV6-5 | TGTGCCAGCAGTTACTCTGGCGGACTTGGACCAGATACGCAGTATTTT | CASSYSGGLGPDTQYF
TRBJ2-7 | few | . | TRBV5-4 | TGTGCCAGCAGCTTCGCAGGGGAGGGAGAGCAGTACTTC | CASSFAGEGEQYF
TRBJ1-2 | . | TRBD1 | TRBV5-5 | TGTGCCAGCAGCTTAACGCCGGGACAGTCCCTCTATGGCTACACCTTC | CASSLTPGQSLYGYTF
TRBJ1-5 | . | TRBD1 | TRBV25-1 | TGTGCCAGCAGCACAGGGGACAATCAGCCCCAGCATTTT | CASSTGDNQPQHF
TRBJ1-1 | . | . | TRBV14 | TGTGCCAGCAGACCCGGGGGATTCATTTTTAACACTGAAGCTTTCTTT | CASRPGGFIFNTEAFF